This T cell receptor beta chain is drawn from a study of blood T cells in healthy people across ages. Combining a sample-barcoded 5' primer with a J-beta primer mix, a second PCR ran for roughly 6 to 12 cycles. From the 5' RACE reads, TCRdb called clonotypes with MiXCR, one entry per CDR3 protein. The data contain some 700,000 distinct CDR3 sequences, 22% of them singletons. CDR1 and CDR2 (germline): SNHLY, FYNNEI. Trimming took 9 bases from V and 3 from J, leaving 17 bases between them. This CDR3 is built from 14 residues. This chain links TRBV2 with TRBJ2-5; weak D call: TRBD1 (6 bases). The sample consisted of blood. The sequence came from a man between 65 and 80 years old in good health. The CDR3, as DNA: TGTGCCAGTACCTACCTCGAGGGGGAAGAGACCCAGTACTTC. This sequence encodes CASTYLEGEETQYF.